This T cell receptor beta chain was found in a study of T cell therapy after organ transplantation. General study results and limits: Nonresponder repertoires showed strong pretherapy expansions, barely changing post-therapy. Both transferred clonotypes and endogenous ones absent from products apparently reconstituted.

As concerns this clone: The antigen is undetermined.

The data were produced by immunoSEQ multiplex PCR, yet TCRdb's version contains in-frame clones alone and is incomplete. The table shows 40,000 to 60,000 clones, with around 93% occurring only once. The CDR3 totals 15 residues. Trimming stripped 0 bases from V and 7 bases from J, with 15 bases between. Germline CDR1 reads LNHDA; CDR2 reads SQIVND (reference sequence). Sequencing used CD8+ T cells from blood, obtained before autologous CMV-specific T cell therapy. The receptor's source is a human patient who had received a solid organ transplant and had CMV disease. The rearrangement uses TRBV19 and TRBJ1-1; weak D call: TRBD1 (5 bases). The CDR3 protein is CASSIDLGQPVEAFF. In DNA, the CDR3 is TGTGCCAGTAGTATAGATCTCGGACAACCGGTTGAAGCTTTCTTT.